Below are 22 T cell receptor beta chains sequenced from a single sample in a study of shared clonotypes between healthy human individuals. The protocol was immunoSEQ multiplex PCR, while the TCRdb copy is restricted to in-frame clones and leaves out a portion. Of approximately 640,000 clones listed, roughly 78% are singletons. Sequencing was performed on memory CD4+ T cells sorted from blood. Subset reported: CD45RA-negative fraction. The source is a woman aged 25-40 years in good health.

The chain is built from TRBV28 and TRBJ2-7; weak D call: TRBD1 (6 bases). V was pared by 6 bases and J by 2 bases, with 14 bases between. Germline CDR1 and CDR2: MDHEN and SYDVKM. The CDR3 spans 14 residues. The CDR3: CASRTGQPPYEQYF. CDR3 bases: TGTGCCAGCAGGACAGGACAGCCTCCCTACGAGCAGTACTTC.

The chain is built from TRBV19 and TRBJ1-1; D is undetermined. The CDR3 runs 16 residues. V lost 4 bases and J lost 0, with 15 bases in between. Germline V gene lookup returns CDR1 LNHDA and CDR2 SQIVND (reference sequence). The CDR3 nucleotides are TGTGCCAGTAGTACGACTCAAATCGCGGTGAACACTGAAGCTTTCTTT. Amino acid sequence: CASSTTQIAVNTEAFF.

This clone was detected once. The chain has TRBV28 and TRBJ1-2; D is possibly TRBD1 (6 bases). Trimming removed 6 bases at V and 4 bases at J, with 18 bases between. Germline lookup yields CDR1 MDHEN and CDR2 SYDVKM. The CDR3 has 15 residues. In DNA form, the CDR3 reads TGTGCCAGCAGCCCTCCCTCACAGGGCGCCTATGGCTACACCTTC. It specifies CASSPPSQGAYGYTF.

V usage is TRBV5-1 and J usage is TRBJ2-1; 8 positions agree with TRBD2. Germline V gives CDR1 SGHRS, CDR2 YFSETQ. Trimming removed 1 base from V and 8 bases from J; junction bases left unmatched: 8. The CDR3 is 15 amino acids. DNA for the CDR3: TGCGCCAGCAGCTTGTCGCCGGGAGGGCGCGATGAGCAGTTCTTC. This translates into CASSLSPGGRDEQFF.

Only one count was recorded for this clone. The DNA for the CDR3 is TGTGCCAGCAGTTACTCAAGGATAGGGGAGACCCAGTACTTC. This gives the protein CASSYSRIGETQYF. The rearrangement uses TRBV6-5 and TRBJ2-5, with D hard to call. V was cut by 0 bases and J by 5 bases, with 10 bases left in between. Germline loops: CDR1 MNHEY, CDR2 SVGAGI. CDR3 length: 14 residues.

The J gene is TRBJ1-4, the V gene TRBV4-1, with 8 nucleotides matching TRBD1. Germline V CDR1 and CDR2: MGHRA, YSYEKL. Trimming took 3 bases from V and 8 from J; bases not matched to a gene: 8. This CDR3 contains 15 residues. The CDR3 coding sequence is TGCGCCAGCAGCCAGCCAGGGACAGGAGGGGAAAAACTGTTTTTT. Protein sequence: CASSQPGTGGEKLFF.

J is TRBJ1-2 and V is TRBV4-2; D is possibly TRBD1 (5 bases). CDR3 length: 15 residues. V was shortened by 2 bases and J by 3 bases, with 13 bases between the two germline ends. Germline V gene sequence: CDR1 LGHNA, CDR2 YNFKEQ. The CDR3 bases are TGTGCCAGCAGCCAACCATCCGACAGATACTATGGCTACACCTTC. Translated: CASSQPSDRYYGYTF.

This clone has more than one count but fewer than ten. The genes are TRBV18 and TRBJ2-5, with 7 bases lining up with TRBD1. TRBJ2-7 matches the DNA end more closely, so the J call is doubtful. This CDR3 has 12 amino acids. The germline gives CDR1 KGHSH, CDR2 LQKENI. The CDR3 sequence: CASSPDRDEQYF. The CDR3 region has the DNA TGTGCCAGCTCACCAGACAGGGACGAGCAGTACTTC.

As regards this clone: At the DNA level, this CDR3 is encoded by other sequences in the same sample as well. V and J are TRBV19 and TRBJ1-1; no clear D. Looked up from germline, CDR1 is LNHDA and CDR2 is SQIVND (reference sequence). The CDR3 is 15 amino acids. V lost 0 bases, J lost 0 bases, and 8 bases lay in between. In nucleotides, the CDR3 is TGTGCCAGTAGTATAGACAGGCCCATGAACACTGAAGCTTTCTTT. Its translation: CASSIDRPMNTEAFF.

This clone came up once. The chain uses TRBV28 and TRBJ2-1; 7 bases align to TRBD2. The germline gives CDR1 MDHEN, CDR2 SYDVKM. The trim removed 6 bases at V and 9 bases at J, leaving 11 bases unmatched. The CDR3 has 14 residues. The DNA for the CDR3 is TGTGCCAGCAGCCAAGCTGGGGGGGTCGGTGAGCAGTTCTTC. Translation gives CASSQAGGVGEQFF.

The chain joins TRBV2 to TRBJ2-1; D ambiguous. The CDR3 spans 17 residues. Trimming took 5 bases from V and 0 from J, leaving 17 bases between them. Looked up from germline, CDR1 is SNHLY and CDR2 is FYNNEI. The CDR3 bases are TGTGCCAGCAGTTCATCCCTTAGCCGCAGCTCCTACAATGAGCAGTTCTTC. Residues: CASSSSLSRSSYNEQFF.

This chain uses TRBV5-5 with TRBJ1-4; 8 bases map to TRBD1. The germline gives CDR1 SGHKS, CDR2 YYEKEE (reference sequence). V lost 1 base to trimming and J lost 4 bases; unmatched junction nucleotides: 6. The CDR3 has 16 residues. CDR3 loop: CASSLYGTGFNEKLFF. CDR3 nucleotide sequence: TGTGCCAGCAGCTTGTACGGGACAGGATTTAATGAAAAACTGTTTTTT.

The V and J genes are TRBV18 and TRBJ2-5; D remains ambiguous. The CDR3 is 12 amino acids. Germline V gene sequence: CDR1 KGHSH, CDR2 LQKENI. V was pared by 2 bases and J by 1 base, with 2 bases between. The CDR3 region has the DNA TGTGCCAGCTCACCAACCCAAGAGACCCAGTACTTC. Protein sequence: CASSPTQETQYF.

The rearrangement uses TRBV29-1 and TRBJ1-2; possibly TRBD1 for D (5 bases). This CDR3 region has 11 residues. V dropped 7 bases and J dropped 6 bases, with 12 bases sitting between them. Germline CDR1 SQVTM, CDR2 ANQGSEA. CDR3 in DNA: TGCAGCGCCAGGGTTTACCATGGCTACACCTTC. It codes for CSARVYHGYTF.

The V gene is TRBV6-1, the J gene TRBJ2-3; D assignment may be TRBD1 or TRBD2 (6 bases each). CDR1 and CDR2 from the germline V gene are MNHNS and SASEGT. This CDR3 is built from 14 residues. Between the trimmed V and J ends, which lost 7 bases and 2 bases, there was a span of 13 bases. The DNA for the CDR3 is TGTGCCAGCAAGGGGGGTGGGCCCACAGATACGCAGTATTTT. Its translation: CASKGGGPTDTQYF.

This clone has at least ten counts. The CDR3 coding sequence is TGTGCCAGCAGCTCCCCCAACGTGGGTGAGCAGTTCTTC. This encodes CASSSPNVGEQFF. The gene calls are TRBV7-3 and TRBJ2-1, with D unresolved. Germline values: CDR1 SGHTA, CDR2 FQGTGA. CDR3 length equals 13 residues. V lost 4 bases, J lost 9 bases, and 13 bases lay in between.

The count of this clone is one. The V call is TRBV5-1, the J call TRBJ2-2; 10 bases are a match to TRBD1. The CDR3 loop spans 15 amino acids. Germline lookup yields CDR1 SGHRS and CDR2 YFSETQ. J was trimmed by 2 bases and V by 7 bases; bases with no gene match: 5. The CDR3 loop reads CASAQTGGNTGELFF. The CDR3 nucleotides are TGCGCCAGCGCCCAGACAGGGGGCAACACCGGGGAGCTGTTTTTT.

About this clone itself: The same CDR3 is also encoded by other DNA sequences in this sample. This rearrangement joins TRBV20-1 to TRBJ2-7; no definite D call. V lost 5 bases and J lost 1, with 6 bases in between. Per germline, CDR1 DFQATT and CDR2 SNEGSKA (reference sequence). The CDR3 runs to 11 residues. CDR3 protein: CSAALSYEQYF. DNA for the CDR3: TGCAGTGCTGCCCTATCCTACGAGCAGTACTTC.

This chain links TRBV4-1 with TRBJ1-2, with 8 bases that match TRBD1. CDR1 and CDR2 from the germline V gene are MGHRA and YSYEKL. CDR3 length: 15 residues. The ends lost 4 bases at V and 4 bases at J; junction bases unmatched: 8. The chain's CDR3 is CASSRGQGGAYGYTF. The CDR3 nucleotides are TGCGCCAGCAGCCGCGGACAGGGAGGCGCCTATGGCTACACCTTC.

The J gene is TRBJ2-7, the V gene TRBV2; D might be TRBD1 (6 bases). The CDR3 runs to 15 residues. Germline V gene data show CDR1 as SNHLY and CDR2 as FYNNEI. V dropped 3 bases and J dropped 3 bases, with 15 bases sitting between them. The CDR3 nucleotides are TGTGCCAGCAGTGACGGTTTGTGGGGGCTCTACGAGCAGTACTTC. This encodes CASSDGLWGLYEQYF.

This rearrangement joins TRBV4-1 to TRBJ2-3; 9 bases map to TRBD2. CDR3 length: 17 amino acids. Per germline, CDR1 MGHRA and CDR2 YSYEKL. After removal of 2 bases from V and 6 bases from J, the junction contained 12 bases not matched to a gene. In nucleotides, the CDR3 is TGCGCCAGCAGCCAACCTAAACTAGCGGGTAATAAGGATACGCAGTATTTT. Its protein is CASSQPKLAGNKDTQYF.

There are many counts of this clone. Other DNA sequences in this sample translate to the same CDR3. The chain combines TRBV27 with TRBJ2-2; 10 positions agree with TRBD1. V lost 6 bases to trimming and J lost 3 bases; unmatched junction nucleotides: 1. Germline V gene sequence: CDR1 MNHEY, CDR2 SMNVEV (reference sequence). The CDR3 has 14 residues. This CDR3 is CASRTGGHTGELFF. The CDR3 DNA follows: TGTGCCAGCAGGACAGGGGGCCACACCGGGGAGCTGTTTTTT.